The 27 T cell receptor beta chains below come from one sample, sequenced in a study of T cell changes during pregnancy in multiple sclerosis. This table comes from immunoSEQ multiplex PCR, and its TCRdb copy is limited to in-frame clones, with some not included. The table lists 76,000 or so clones, roughly 95% of them singletons. The sample was peripheral blood, taken in the second trimester of pregnancy. These receptors all stem from a female donor in good health, enrolled as a control in a pregnancy study.

The J gene is TRBJ2-1, the V gene TRBV29-1; no definite D call. Germline V gives CDR1 SQVTM, CDR2 ANQGSEA. CDR3 length: 15 amino acids. The V end was cut by 1 base, the J end by 2 bases, with 12 bases between. This CDR3 reads CSVEVRSFPYNEQFF. The CDR3 DNA follows: TGCAGCGTTGAAGTAAGGAGCTTTCCCTACAATGAGCAGTTCTTC.

The chain links TRBV11-2 to TRBJ1-2; D is possibly TRBD1 (5 bases). The V gene's germline CDR1 is SGHAT and CDR2 FQNNGV. V was shortened by 2 bases and J by 3 bases, with 13 bases between the two germline ends. There are 15 residues in the CDR3. The CDR3 spells CASSLKLPGYYGYTF. CDR3 sequence (DNA): TGTGCCAGCAGCTTAAAGCTTCCAGGGTACTATGGCTACACCTTC. Full variable domain (missing parts from reference TRBV11-2 and TRBJ1-2): EAGVAQSPRYKIIEKRQSVAFWCNPISGHATLYWYQQILGQGPKLLIQFQNNGVVDDSQLPKDRFSAERLKGVDSTLKIQPAKLEDSAVYLCASSLKLPGYYGYTFGSGTRLTVV.

This chain connects TRBV19 to TRBJ2-3; perhaps TRBD2 as D (6 bases). CDR3 size: 16 residues. The germline gives CDR1 LNHDA, CDR2 SQIVND (reference sequence). Between the trimmed V and J ends, which lost 4 bases and 2 bases, there was a span of 16 bases. The CDR3 is CASSNRDFSPTDTQYF. The CDR3 region has the DNA TGTGCCAGTAGTAACCGGGACTTTTCCCCCACAGATACGCAGTATTTT.

J is TRBJ2-1 and V is TRBV4-2; TRBD2 matches at 10 bases. Germline CDR1 reads LGHNA; CDR2 reads YNFKEQ. Trimming at V came to 1 base and at J to 9 bases, leaving 12 bases not matched to a gene. There are 17 residues in the CDR3. In DNA, the CDR3 is TGTGCCAGCAGCCAAGGTGTAGCGGGGGGTGAGGCACTTGAGCAGTTCTTC. This encodes CASSQGVAGGEALEQFF.

The chain couples TRBV30 to TRBJ1-2; D possibly corresponds to TRBD1 (5 bases). The V and J ends lost 4 bases and 4 bases respectively, with 13 bases between them. The CDR3 has 13 residues. Per germline, CDR1 GTSNPN and CDR2 SVGIG (reference sequence). Written as DNA, the CDR3 is TGTGCCTGGACGAAGGGGCGCGGCTATGGCTACACCTTC. Translated, it gives CAWTKGRGYGYTF.

This chain links TRBV29-1 with TRBJ2-2; TRBD1 agrees at 9 bases. Per the germline V gene, CDR1 is SQVTM and CDR2 is ANQGSEA. The CDR3 contains 14 residues. J lost 6 bases, V lost 7 bases, and 9 bases had no gene match. CDR3 sequence reads: CSASGQGLAGELFF. CDR3 nucleotides: TGCAGCGCTTCGGGACAGGGCCTGGCCGGGGAGCTGTTTTTT.

The rearrangement uses TRBV5-4 and TRBJ2-1, with D perhaps matching TRBD2 (5 bases). The V gene lost 3 bases and the J gene lost 10 bases, with 17 bases spanning the gap. Germline-derived CDR1 and CDR2 are SGHNT and YYREEE (reference sequence). The CDR3 contains 14 residues. The CDR3 region has the DNA TGTGCCAGCAGCTGGGCGGGCTCTCCAGCGGAGCAGTTCTTC. Protein: CASSWAGSPAEQFF.

The V gene is TRBV6-5, the J gene TRBJ1-6; 7 bases line up with TRBD1. Germline CDR1 reads MNHEY; CDR2 reads SVGAGI. This CDR3 contains 15 residues. V lost 5 bases, J lost 0 bases, and 1 base stayed unmatched. CDR3 nucleotide sequence: TGTGCCAGCAGTGCAGGGGGCTCCTATAATTCACCCCTCCACTTT. Protein sequence: CASSAGGSYNSPLHF.

The chain has TRBV18 and TRBJ2-7, with 9 bases matching TRBD2. CDR1 is KGHSH and CDR2 is LQKENI in the germline V gene. V shed 3 bases and J 0 bases; nucleotides not matched to a gene: 18. This CDR3 spans 20 amino acids. CDR3 DNA: TGTGCCAGCTCACCGGCCCCCCCTAGAGCGGGGGGTACCTACTCCTACGAGCAGTACTTC. It is translated as CASSPAPPRAGGTYSYEQYF.

This chain links TRBV7-9 with TRBJ2-1; TRBD1 matches 9 bases. Germline-derived CDR1 and CDR2 are SEHNR and FQNEAQ (reference sequence). CDR3 length: 15 amino acids. The V segment lost 5 bases and the J segment 7 bases; nucleotides outside the gene matches: 9. Written as DNA, the CDR3 is TGTGCCAGCAGCATTCGAGGGACAGGGAAAAATGAGCAGTTCTTC. Its translation: CASSIRGTGKNEQFF.

This chain joins TRBV19 and TRBJ1-6, with no clear D. The CDR3 has 14 amino acids. Germline values: CDR1 LNHDA, CDR2 SQIVND (reference sequence). Trimming removed 5 bases from V and 7 bases from J, with 12 bases in between. CDR3 DNA sequence: TGTGCCAGTAGTTTTTATGCGGGGAATTCACCCCTCCACTTT. Its protein product is CASSFYAGNSPLHF.

This chain links TRBV19 with TRBJ1-5, with a tentative D call TRBD1 (5 bases). V lost 6 bases and J lost 0, with 9 bases in between. Germline lookup yields CDR1 LNHDA and CDR2 SQIVND (reference sequence). The CDR3 has 14 residues. This CDR3 reads CASRRGLSNQPQHF. CDR3 in DNA: TGTGCCAGTAGAAGGGGTCTTAGCAATCAGCCCCAGCATTTT.

This chain joins TRBV7-2 and TRBJ2-7; 7 bases are a match to TRBD2. This CDR3 spans 15 amino acids. Per germline, CDR1 SGHTA and CDR2 FQGNSA. The V segment lost 4 bases and the J segment 0 bases; nucleotides outside the gene matches: 6. CDR3 sequence: CASSYRGEGSYEQYF. In DNA form, the CDR3 reads TGTGCCAGCAGCTACCGGGGGGAGGGCTCCTACGAGCAGTACTTC.

The DNA of the CDR3 is TGTGCCAGCAGTGAAGCAGGGATGAACACTGAAGCTTTCTTT. Its protein product is CASSEAGMNTEAFF. The V call is TRBV25-1, the J call TRBJ1-1; a weak D match, TRBD1 (5 bases). CDR1 and CDR2 from the germline V gene are MGHDK and SYGVNS. The CDR3 is 14 residues long. V was trimmed by 2 bases and J by 0 bases, leaving 7 bases between them.

The chain uses TRBV4-1 and TRBJ2-2; 8 bases fit TRBD1. This CDR3 has 16 amino acids. Germline loops: CDR1 MGHRA, CDR2 YSYEKL. After removal of 1 base from V and 3 bases from J, the junction contained 4 bases not matched to a gene. CDR3 bases: TGCGCCAGCAGCCAAGTCGACAGGGGCCACACCGGGGAGCTGTTTTTT. The encoded protein is CASSQVDRGHTGELFF.

The gene calls are TRBV6-5 and TRBJ1-2; 8 bases map to TRBD1. The trim removed 6 bases at V and 2 bases at J, leaving 5 bases unmatched. Germline CDR1 and CDR2: MNHEY and SVGAGI. This CDR3 has 14 amino acids. The CDR3 nucleotides read TGTGCCAGCAGCCGCAGGGGGCTGAACTATGGCTACACCTTC. Translating it yields CASSRRGLNYGYTF.

This chain connects TRBV25-1 to TRBJ1-2; 8 bases are shared with TRBD1. This CDR3 is built from 14 residues. The trim removed 4 bases at V and 4 bases at J, leaving 5 bases unmatched. Germline V gene lookup returns CDR1 MGHDK and CDR2 SYGVNS. CDR3 nucleotide sequence: TGTGCCAGCAGTGGGACAGGGCGGGGCTATGGCTACACCTTC. Its protein is CASSGTGRGYGYTF.

The gene calls are TRBV4-3 and TRBJ1-1; D ambiguous. Trimming cost V 0 bases and J 5 bases, with 7 bases left between them. The V gene's germline CDR1 is LGHNA and CDR2 YSLEER. The length of the CDR3 is 13 residues. In nucleotides, the CDR3 is TGCGCCAGCAGCCAAGATTCGTATACTGAAGCTTTCTTT. Translated: CASSQDSYTEAFF.

J is TRBJ2-3 and V is TRBV5-1; TRBD1 matches at 9 bases. Germline CDR1 reads SGHRS; CDR2 reads YFSETQ. V lost 4 bases, J lost 0 bases, and 3 bases stayed unmatched. CDR3 length: 15 amino acids. The CDR3 is CASSQDRGSTDTQYF. DNA for the CDR3: TGCGCCAGCAGCCAGGACAGGGGAAGCACAGATACGCAGTATTTT.

V gene TRBV7-9 combines with J gene TRBJ2-2; D is undetermined. Germline-derived CDR1 and CDR2 are SEHNR and FQNEAQ (reference sequence). This CDR3 region has 11 residues. V was pared by 4 bases and J by 8 bases, with 5 bases between. DNA of the CDR3: TGTGCCAGCAGCTCTTATGGGGAGCTGTTTTTT. This codes for CASSSYGELFF.

This chain links TRBV19 with TRBJ1-1; TRBD1 aligns across 9 bases. Germline CDR1 reads LNHDA; CDR2 reads SQIVND (reference sequence). The CDR3 totals 15 residues. V lost 1 base and J lost 8; bases outside the gene matches: 8. The CDR3 region is CASSIGIRGQGEAFF. CDR3 DNA: TGTGCCAGTAGTATAGGCATCCGGGGACAGGGCGAAGCTTTCTTT.

The chain carries TRBV18 and TRBJ2-7; TRBD1 aligns across 10 bases. Germline CDR1 and CDR2: KGHSH and LQKENI. V lost 6 bases, J lost 7 bases, and 6 bases stayed unmatched. The CDR3 length is 13 residues. The CDR3 DNA sequence: TGTGCCAGCTCGACCGGGACAGGGGTTGAGCAGTACTTC. Its translation is CASSTGTGVEQYF.

The chain is built from TRBV5-1 and TRBJ2-1, with D possibly matching TRBD1 (5 bases). The length of the CDR3 is 15 residues. V shed 7 bases and J shed 12 bases, with 26 bases lying between them. The germline V gene has CDR1 SGHRS and CDR2 YFSETQ. In DNA, the CDR3 is TGCGCCAGCTGGTCGGGCCAGGGAACCGGCGAGAGGCAGTTCTTC. Its translation is CASWSGQGTGERQFF.

The chain is built from TRBV15 and TRBJ1-2; the match to TRBD1 covers 9 bases. The germline gives CDR1 LNHNV, CDR2 YYDKDF (reference sequence). V lost 9 bases, J lost 8 bases, and 7 bases stayed unmatched. The CDR3 runs to 12 residues. CDR3 sequence: CATTGTGRGYTF. CDR3 bases: TGTGCCACGACCGGGACAGGGCGCGGCTACACCTTC.

This clone was seen only once. The chain links TRBV7-6 to TRBJ2-5; the match to TRBD2 covers 9 bases. Germline V gene data show CDR1 as SGHVS and CDR2 as FNYEAQ. The CDR3 has 14 residues. V lost 8 bases and J lost 1; bases outside the gene matches: 5. CDR3 DNA sequence: TGTGCCAGCCGTAGCGGGGGCCCCCAAGAGACCCAGTACTTC. It is translated as CASRSGGPQETQYF.

This chain uses TRBV7-3 with TRBJ2-2; D possibly corresponds to TRBD1 (5 bases). The germline V gene has CDR1 SGHTA and CDR2 FQGTGA. The CDR3 is made up of 14 amino acids. Trimming took off 5 bases at V and 1 base at J, with 8 bases between the two ends. CDR3 DNA: TGTGCCAGCAGCCGTCAGGGGAACACCGGGGAGCTGTTTTTT. It yields the protein CASSRQGNTGELFF.

This clone is a singleton in its sample. The CDR3 region is CAWLAGGLGETQYF. CDR3 bases: TGTGCCTGGTTAGCGGGGGGGCTCGGGGAGACCCAGTACTTC. This rearrangement joins TRBV30 to TRBJ2-5, with 11 bases matching TRBD2. The CDR3 sequence is 14 residues long. Per germline, CDR1 GTSNPN and CDR2 SVGIG (reference sequence). V was pared by 5 bases and J by 5 bases, with 7 bases of the junction left unmatched.